This T cell receptor beta chain was retrieved from a study of molecular identifiers for immune sequencing clone quantification. Regarding the study as a whole: Among effectors, clones above 20 RNA copies held over 99% of molecules; among naive cells, under 1%.

The sorting of naive CD8 T cells used the CD8+CD4-CCR7+CD45RA+ phenotype. The CDR3 loop spans 17 amino acids. Germline values: CDR1 DFQATT, CDR2 SNEGSKA (reference sequence). V shed 0 bases and J shed 1 base, with 17 bases lying between them. Listed TCR primers and previously described methods were used for bulk TCR libraries. TCRdb itself ran the PCR reads through MiXCR, one entry per CDR3 protein. The sample lists tens of thousands of distinct CDR3 sequences; around a fifth were seen once. This clonotype was found many times. Its matching antigen is unknown. The sequence was collected from a human donor in good health. Some libraries in this study had Jurkat cell RNA spiked in. The J gene is TRBJ2-3, the V gene TRBV20-1; D is perhaps TRBD1 (5 bases). Material: naive CD8+ T cells from blood, with Jurkat cell RNA spiked in. Subset indicated: FACS-sorted CD8+CD4-CCR7+CD45RA+ naive T cells. This CDR3 reads CSARDGARSWGTDTQYF. The CDR3 coding sequence is TGCAGTGCTAGAGATGGGGCCAGGTCCTGGGGCACAGATACGCAGTATTTT.